This record looks at one TCR beta chain sequence and its context. There is no known antigen for this receptor. The record has no base qualities; no much larger clone is one base away. In Seattle, one collaborating source enrolled patients while the infection was active and tracked those patients longitudinally over the course of disease. Whole blood was collected in K2EDTA tubes by collaborating institutions according to the institutions' own protocols. For TCRbeta analysis, collaborators shipped samples as frozen whole blood, isolated PBMCs, or DNA extracted from either of those sample types. TCRbeta CDR3 regions were amplified from genomic DNA by means of the immunoSEQ Assay, a bias-controlled multiplex PCR. Turning to the authors' computational methods: The number of nucleated cells in each sample was estimated from the amplification of reference gene primers within the assay. Sequence reads were collapsed and filtered to measure the absolute abundance of every unique TCRbeta CDR3 rearrangement. For each sample, productive Simpson clonality was calculated by taking the square root of Simpson's diversity index across productive rearrangements. Sourced from immuneACCESS, this table was stored by TCRdb with only in-frame sequences that have V and J called. A share of the clones is absent; for the studies checked, an unresolved V gene accounts for under half, and the remainder has no known explanation. The V and J calls and clone size are taken from that table; D and trimming were inferred from the DNA. This sample lists about 47,000 clones; 81% were detected once. The biggest ten clones account for around a quarter of the sample.

Relative to germline, V is 5 bases shorter and J is 12 bases shorter, with 29 bases between their ends. For CDR1 and CDR2, the germline V gene (reference sequence) lists MNHNY and SVGAGI. Including the terminal cysteine and phenylalanine, the CDR3 comprises 17 residues. Only CDR3 DNA is held: 51 bases, read in frame from base 1. This entry belongs to a study of blood T cell repertoires in COVID-19 (dated by TCRdb to between 2020 and 2021). Study-level background: Collaborator samples came from the United States, Italy and Spain and covered acute and convalescent phases of COVID-19. Subjects who had been exposed to COVID-19, were actively infected with it, or had recovered from it provided the deeply sampled blood TCRbeta repertoires that made up the dataset. The samples were drawn from two sources: the first 160 participants of the ongoing ImmuneRACE study, and 1,000 to 1,500 subjects contributed by 6 global collaborators. The sample metadata nearly always contained a de-identified subject ID, COVID-19 status, age in years and sex. The material from the prospective study consisted of cDNA or gDNA derived from T cells, B-cell-depleted T cells, or PBMCs. Where available, HLA class I and class II types were taken from metadata supplied by the sample provider and were not determined by assay-based typing. The repertoires were made available in a free public database intended to serve as a resource for research on the immune response to SARS-CoV-2.

Paper-wide results and their limitations: How much clinical and demographic metadata was included differed by source and by participant, and the metadata was provided uncurated.

Rearrangement joined TRBV6-6 to TRBJ2-1; TRBD1 could be the D gene, as 6 bases match. The origin of this receptor is an elderly woman with COVID-19, enrolled during active disease. Sequenced: peripheral blood. The bases are TGTGCCAGCAGTGGATCAGCTGGACAGTTAGGTAGATTTGGGCAGTTCTTC. This yields the protein CASSGSAGQLGRFGQFF.